Shown below are 27 T cell receptor beta chains from a single sample sequenced in a study of T cell clonality in common variable immunodeficiency. Assay used: immunoSEQ multiplex PCR; TCRdb lists only in-frame clones, some missing. Listed for the sample are tens of thousands of clones, none seen a single time. Sequenced: peripheral blood mononuclear cells. Receptors were obtained from a person between 18 and 75 years old in good health.

Ten or more counts support this clone. The DNA ends 3 residues before the CDR3 does, and the rest of the CDR3 is filled in from the germline J gene. The chain employs TRBV20-1 and TRBJ2-4, with a tentative D call TRBD1 (6 bases). The V end was cut by 3 bases, the J end by 0 bases, with 12 bases between. CDR1 and CDR2 from the germline V gene are DFQATT and SNEGSKA (reference sequence). There are 15 residues in the CDR3. CDR3 in amino acids: CSASTGPIAKNIQYF. The CDR3 DNA, read in part, is TGCAGTGCTAGTACAGGGCCCATAGCCAAAAACATT.

This clone was picked up many times. The missing CDR3 end, 3 residues past where the read stops, is filled in from the germline J gene. The chain employs TRBV6-8 and TRBJ1-6, with 9 nucleotides matching TRBD1. The CDR3 is made up of 15 amino acids. Germline loops: CDR1 MNHGY, CDR2 SAAAGT. With V trimmed by 8 bases and J by 12 bases, 14 bases remained unmatched. CDR3 DNA (partial): TGTGCCAGCGATCCGGGACAGGGAAAGTTGGGACCC. Translating gives CASDPGQGKLGP. The complete CDR3 protein is CASDPGQGKLGPLHF.

This clone showed up many times. The read gets to within 3 residues of the CDR3 end, and the germline J gene fills in the rest. The rearrangement joins TRBV19 to TRBJ1-2; 7 bases match TRBD1. Germline loops: CDR1 LNHDA, CDR2 SQIVND (reference sequence). Germline trimming cut 5 bases from V and 0 bases from J; bases unmatched to any gene: 12. The CDR3 sequence is 17 residues long. CDR3 DNA (partial): TGTGCCAGTAGTTTGGCCCCAGCCGGACAGGCTAACTATGGC. Amino acid sequence: CASSLAPAGQANYG. In full, the CDR3 is CASSLAPAGQANYGYTF.

The sample holds many counts of this clone. The read finishes 3 residues shy of the CDR3 end, and the germline J gene is used to complete it. This chain uses TRBV19 with TRBJ1-5; TRBD1 aligns across 7 bases. V trimming: 0 bases; J trimming: 0 bases; junction bases outside the gene matches: 2. The CDR3 extends over 16 amino acids. Germline loops: CDR1 LNHDA, CDR2 SQIVND (reference sequence). The CDR3 region is CASSIEGTASNQPQHF. Incomplete CDR3 DNA: TGTGCCAGTAGTATAGAAGGGACAGCTAGCAATCAGCCC.

This clone has ten or more counts. The read finishes 3 residues shy of the CDR3 end, and the germline J gene is used to complete it. The J gene is TRBJ2-7, the V gene TRBV9; D is unresolved. CDR1 and CDR2 from the germline V gene are SGDLS and YYNGEE. The CDR3 extends over 16 amino acids. Deletions cut 0 bases from V and 0 bases from J, with 13 bases between. The CDR3 DNA, read in part, is TGTGCCAGCAGCGTAGGGGCAGGCAGAAGCTCCTACGAG. As protein: CASSVGAGRSSYE. The full CDR3 sequence reads CASSVGAGRSSYEQYF.

This clone was recorded at least ten times. The read terminates 3 residues before the CDR3 end, so the remaining end is supplied by the germline J gene. This chain joins TRBV20-1 and TRBJ2-5, with 8 positions matching TRBD2. Germline CDR1 reads DFQATT; CDR2 reads SNEGSKA (reference sequence). J lost 0 bases, V lost 0 bases, and 9 bases had no gene match. The CDR3 runs to 17 residues. The CDR3 here is CSARDLTSGANQETQYF. Partial CDR3 DNA: TGCAGTGCTAGAGATCTAACTAGCGGAGCAAACCAAGAGACC.

This clone was picked up many times. The read ends 3 residues early relative to the CDR3; the germline J gene fills the gap. V is TRBV7-9 and J is TRBJ2-3, with D uncertain. V lost 6 bases, J lost 0 bases, and 10 bases lay in between. Germline lookup yields CDR1 SEHNR and CDR2 FQNEAQ (reference sequence). CDR3 length: 14 amino acids. CDR3 bases read: TGTGCCAGCAGTCCGCGGTCTAGCACAGATACG. This translates into CASSPRSSTDT. The whole CDR3 region reads CASSPRSSTDTQYF.

The sample holds many counts of this clone. The sequence runs out 3 residues before the end of the CDR3; the remainder is reconstructed from the germline J gene. The chain links TRBV5-1 to TRBJ1-2; 7 bases match TRBD1. This CDR3 contains 16 residues. J gave up 4 bases and V 4 bases, and 13 bases lay outside the gene matches. Looked up from germline, CDR1 is SGHRS and CDR2 is YFSETQ. The CDR3 here is CASSPEAGGSAYGYTF. Incomplete CDR3 DNA: TGCGCCAGCAGCCCGGAAGCAGGGGGATCGGCCTATGGC. Using reference TRBV5-1 and TRBJ1-2 for the parts outside the CDR3, the full variable domain is KAGVTQTPRYLIKTRGQQVTLSCSPISGHRSVSWYQQTPGQGLQFLFEYFSETQRNKGNFPGRFSGRQFSNSRSEMNVSTLELGDSALYLCASSPEAGGSAYGYTFGSGTRLTVV.

This clone was recorded many times. The DNA ends 3 residues before the CDR3 does, and the rest of the CDR3 is filled in from the germline J gene. The V gene is TRBV19, the J gene TRBJ1-1; a possible D gene is TRBD1 (6 bases). V was clipped by 5 bases and J by 1 base, with 11 bases between them. The CDR3 sequence is 14 residues long. CDR1 and CDR2 from the germline V gene are LNHDA and SQIVND (reference sequence). Incomplete CDR3 DNA: TGTGCCAGTAGTTTACCGGGACAGAACACTGAA. This encodes CASSLPGQNTE. The full CDR3 sequence reads CASSLPGQNTEAFF.

This clone was seen at least ten times. The read halts 3 residues ahead of the CDR3 end, with the missing end drawn from the germline J gene. The rearrangement joins TRBV19 to TRBJ1-4; the D is unclear. Trimming cost V 5 bases and J 0 bases, with 7 bases left between them. The germline V gene encodes CDR1 LNHDA and CDR2 SQIVND (reference sequence). CDR3 length equals 14 residues. The CDR3 sequence is CASSRTATNEKLFF. The DNA read from the CDR3 is TGTGCCAGTAGTCGCACAGCAACTAATGAAAAA.

This clone was seen at least ten times. The CDR3 extends 3 residues past the end of the read, so its final part is completed from the germline J gene. The V call is TRBV7-3, the J call TRBJ2-3, with 13 bases fitting TRBD2. The V and J ends lost 5 bases and 1 base, in that order; junction bases with no gene match: 6. CDR1 is SGHTA, CDR2 FQGTGA, per germline. This CDR3 is built from 17 residues. The CDR3 region is CASSATSGGAGTDTQYF. The DNA read from the CDR3 is TGTGCCAGCAGCGCCACTAGCGGGGGGGCCGGCACAGATACG.

This clone has ten or more counts. The read ends 3 residues shy of where the CDR3 ends; the end is completed using the germline J gene. The chain couples TRBV27 to TRBJ2-3; TRBD2 agrees at 11 bases. This CDR3 contains 17 residues. V was clipped by 3 bases and J by 2 bases; unmatched bases: 7. CDR1 and CDR2 from the germline V gene are MNHEY and SMNVEV (reference sequence). CDR3 in amino acids: CASSFLAGGLTTDTQYF. The sequenced part of the CDR3 DNA is TGTGCCAGCAGTTTCCTAGCGGGGGGATTAACCACAGATACG.

This clone was counted ten times or more. Coverage ceases 3 residues before the CDR3 finishes, and the germline J gene fills in the end. This chain uses TRBV30 with TRBJ1-5; possibly TRBD1 for D (5 bases). The CDR3 is made up of 14 amino acids. CDR1 and CDR2 (germline): GTSNPN, SVGIG (reference sequence). With 8 bases removed from V and 4 bases from J, the gap between germline ends came to 18 bases. The sequenced CDR3 bases are TGTGCCATATCTGGGCAGGGTGGGAATCAGCCC. The encoded protein is CAISGQGGNQP. The whole CDR3 region reads CAISGQGGNQPQHF. Based on the CDR3 plus reference TRBV30 and TRBJ1-5, the full variable domain is SQTIHQWPATLVQPVGSPLSLECTVEGTSNPNLYWYRQAAGRGLQLLFYSVGIGQISSEVPQNLSASRPQDRQFILSSKKLLLSDSGFYLCAISGQGGNQPQHFGDGTRLSIL.

Comments on this clone: Coverage ceases 3 residues before the CDR3 finishes, and the germline J gene fills in the end. The chain combines TRBV5-1 with TRBJ2-3; 8 bases are shared with TRBD2. Per germline, CDR1 SGHRS and CDR2 YFSETQ. Trimming took 10 bases from V and 3 from J; bases not matched to a gene: 7. This CDR3 spans 13 amino acids. CDR3 residues: CASSAGGTDTQYF. The CDR3 DNA, read in part, is TGCGCCTCATCCGCGGGAGGAACAGATACG. The variable domain in full, with the rest retrieved from reference TRBV5-1 and TRBJ2-3, is KAGVTQTPRYLIKTRGQQVTLSCSPISGHRSVSWYQQTPGQGLQFLFEYFSETQRNKGNFPGRFSGRQFSNSRSEMNVSTLELGDSALYLCASSAGGTDTQYFGPGTRLTVL.

In this sample, this clone turned up many times. This CDR3 reads CSASKKKVREETQYF. The part of the CDR3 DNA that was read is TGCAGTGCTAGCAAAAAGAAAGTAAGGGAAGAGACC. V is TRBV20-1 and J is TRBJ2-5; D not certain. With the read ending 3 residues before the CDR3 end, the germline J gene is used to fill in that end. V dropped 3 bases and J dropped 3 bases, with 17 bases sitting between them. The germline V gene encodes CDR1 DFQATT and CDR2 SNEGSKA (reference sequence). This CDR3 comprises 15 residues.

This clone has at least ten counts. The read ends 3 residues early relative to the CDR3; the germline J gene fills the gap. This sequence joins TRBV2 and TRBJ2-1, with TRBD2 as a possible D gene (5 bases). Germline lookup yields CDR1 SNHLY and CDR2 FYNNEI. Trimming shortened V by 7 bases and J by 7 bases, and 11 bases separated the two germline ends. This CDR3 region has 12 residues. This CDR3 reads CASTDWMNEQFF. The sequenced part of the CDR3 DNA is TGTGCCAGCACGGACTGGATGAATGAG.

Ten or more counts support this clone. The CDR3 extends 3 residues past the end of the read, so its final part is completed from the germline J gene. The chain is built from TRBV19 and TRBJ1-4; 8 bases agree with TRBD1. Unmatched junction bases numbered 11, after V lost 4 bases and J lost 7 bases. Germline CDR1 is LNHDA and CDR2 is SQIVND (reference sequence). CDR3 length equals 16 residues. The CDR3 DNA, read in part, is TGTGCCAGTAGTACTCAGACAGGGGCCGTCGGTGAAAAA. Translating it yields CASSTQTGAVGEK. The full CDR3 protein is CASSTQTGAVGEKLFF.

This clone was picked up many times. The CDR3 bases that were read are TGTGCCATCAGCGAAAGGGACTTTGACTATGGC. This gives the protein CAISERDFDYG. The CDR3 in its entirety is CAISERDFDYGYTF. The chain is built from TRBV10-3 and TRBJ1-2; tentative D call: TRBD1 (5 bases). The CDR3 end falls 3 residues outside the read, so it is completed with the germline J gene. The V gene's germline CDR1 is ENHRY and CDR2 SYGVKD. V was cut by 6 bases and J by 3 bases, with 14 bases left in between. The CDR3 sequence is 14 residues long.

There are many counts of this clone. The read ends 3 residues early relative to the CDR3; the germline J gene fills the gap. The J gene is TRBJ2-2, the V gene TRBV5-1, with D perhaps matching TRBD1 (5 bases). Germline CDR1 is SGHRS and CDR2 is YFSETQ. The CDR3 sequence is 16 residues long. V shed 0 bases and J shed 2 bases, with 11 bases lying between them. CDR3 residues: CASSLEGQGNTGELFF. The CDR3 bases that were read are TGCGCCAGCAGCTTGGAGGGGCAGGGTAACACCGGGGAG.

This clone was observed many times. The read ends 3 residues shy of where the CDR3 ends; the end is completed using the germline J gene. The chain joins TRBV20-1 to TRBJ2-4; tentatively, D is TRBD1 or TRBD2 (5 bases each). Germline-derived CDR1 and CDR2 are DFQATT and SNEGSKA (reference sequence). The length of the CDR3 is 17 residues. Trimming stripped 3 bases from V and 0 bases from J, with 18 bases between. The DNA read from the CDR3 is TGCAGTGCTAGTCCCCCCGAGGGGCAGGGAGCCAAAAACATT. Its translation: CSASPPEGQGAKNI. The whole CDR3 region reads CSASPPEGQGAKNIQYF.

This clone was detected ten times or more. The read gets to within 3 residues of the CDR3 end, and the germline J gene fills in the rest. The V and J genes are TRBV19 and TRBJ1-5; D is undetermined. The CDR3 runs to 13 residues. Germline loops: CDR1 LNHDA, CDR2 SQIVND (reference sequence). V lost 5 bases, J lost 3 bases, and 8 bases lay in between. CDR3 bases read: TGTGCCAGTAGTCAGATGTTCAATCAGCCC. Translated, it gives CASSQMFNQP. The CDR3, in full, reads CASSQMFNQPQHF.

This clone has a count of ten or more. The read ends 3 residues before the CDR3 terminus; that terminus is restored from the germline J gene. The chain links TRBV20-1 to TRBJ1-5; TRBD1 matches 8 bases. The CDR3 length is 14 residues. From germline, CDR1 is DFQATT and CDR2 SNEGSKA (reference sequence). V dropped 6 bases and J dropped 7; count of bases not matched to a gene: 11. CDR3 in amino acids: CSAKRTGQGQPQHF. The DNA read from the CDR3 is TGCAGTGCCAAAAGGACAGGGCAAGGGCAGCCC.

Ten or more counts support this clone. The read halts 3 residues ahead of the CDR3 end, with the missing end drawn from the germline J gene. The chain combines TRBV7-3 with TRBJ2-3; weak D call: TRBD2 (7 bases). Germline-derived CDR1 and CDR2 are SGHTA and FQGTGA. Trimming took off 0 bases at V and 2 bases at J, with 18 bases between the two ends. The CDR3 sequence is 18 residues long. The sequenced CDR3 bases are TGTGCCAGCAGCTTAACGGGGGCAGGGCGGGAGATCACAGATACG. The encoded protein is CASSLTGAGREITDT. The whole CDR3 is CASSLTGAGREITDTQYF.

This clone was counted at least ten times. The read terminates 3 residues ahead of where the CDR3 ends, so the germline J gene completes it. The chain uses TRBV29-1 and TRBJ2-5; a possible D gene is TRBD2 (5 bases). V dropped 4 bases and J dropped 5 bases, with 17 bases sitting between them. CDR3 length: 14 amino acids. Germline values: CDR1 SQVTM, CDR2 ANQGSEA. The sequenced CDR3 bases are TGCAGCGTTGCTCGTCGGGGAAGAGTGGAGACC. Translated, it gives CSVARRGRVET. The whole CDR3 reads CSVARRGRVETQYF.

This clone showed up many times. From the germline J gene comes the end of the CDR3, since the read stops 3 residues before it. The V gene is TRBV5-1, the J gene TRBJ1-6, with D possibly TRBD1 on 5 matching bases. Germline lookup yields CDR1 SGHRS and CDR2 YFSETQ. The ends were cut back, 3 bases at V and 5 bases at J, with 9 bases in the middle. CDR3 length: 14 residues. The CDR3 DNA, read in part, is TGCGCCAGCAGCTCGGGGGATAATAATTCACCC. It codes for CASSSGDNNSP. The CDR3 in full is CASSSGDNNSPLHF. Full variable domain (remainder filled in from reference TRBV5-1 and TRBJ1-6): KAGVTQTPRYLIKTRGQQVTLSCSPISGHRSVSWYQQTPGQGLQFLFEYFSETQRNKGNFPGRFSGRQFSNSRSEMNVSTLELGDSALYLCASSSGDNNSPLHFGNGTRLTVT.

This clone was detected ten times or more. Coverage ceases 3 residues before the CDR3 finishes, and the germline J gene fills in the end. The chain employs TRBV20-1 and TRBJ2-3; 8 nucleotides align to TRBD1. The CDR3 loop spans 16 amino acids. V was clipped by 3 bases and J by 2 bases; unmatched bases: 10. The germline gives CDR1 DFQATT, CDR2 SNEGSKA (reference sequence). CDR3 loop: CSARLVWTGTTDTQYF. Incomplete CDR3 DNA: TGCAGTGCTAGGCTGGTTTGGACAGGGACCACAGATACG.

This clone was recorded at least ten times. The read halts 3 residues ahead of the CDR3 end, with the missing end drawn from the germline J gene. The rearrangement joins TRBV6-1 to TRBJ1-2; unclear D gene. Per germline, CDR1 MNHNS and CDR2 SASEGT. Between the trimmed V and J ends, which lost 3 bases and 4 bases, there was a span of 6 bases. The CDR3 runs 12 residues. The covered CDR3 bases are TGTGCCAGCAGTGACGACTCCTATGGC. Protein product: CASSDDSYG. The entire CDR3 protein is CASSDDSYGYTF.